This passage covers 20 T cell receptor beta chains from one sample sequenced in a study of regulatory T cells in long-lasting Graves disease. Documented time point: persistent/refractory GD, antithyroid drugs over 5 years with positive TRAb. PBMCs provided the RNA from which the TCR library was made. Combining iRepertoire HTBI primers with Arm-PCR of CDR3 regions, the authors built TCR beta libraries. TCRdb re-called the multiplex PCR reads with MiXCR, one entry per CDR3 protein. The repertoire includes 600,000 to 800,000 distinct CDR3 sequences, 30% of them detected once, and 40% to 50% sits in the top ten. Sample: peripheral blood mononuclear cells (PBMCs), taken when the disease was refractory, from a patient treated with antithyroid drugs. The receptor source for this set is a female donor with Graves disease.

This clonotype was picked up a small number of times. The junction and the germline gene differ at one end; a read error may be behind it. The CDR3 protein is CASSLGKGGRTNEKLFF. CDR3 nucleotide sequence: TGTGCCAGCAGCTTAGGAAAAGGGGGACGGACTAATGAAAAGCTGTTTTTT. This rearrangement joins TRBV7-8 to TRBJ1-4, with D possibly being TRBD1 (6 bases). This CDR3 comprises 17 residues. Germline V CDR1 and CDR2: SGHVS, FQNEAQ.

The genes are TRBV9 and TRBJ2-7; 9 bases agree with TRBD1. CDR1 and CDR2 (germline): SGDLS, YYNGEE. Trimming at V came to 3 bases and at J to 3 bases, leaving 7 bases not matched to a gene. The CDR3 is 15 residues long. The CDR3 bases are TGTGCCAGCAGCGCGAAGGGACAGGGAGTCTACGAGCAGTACTTC. Protein: CASSAKGQGVYEQYF.

In regard to this clonotype: Germline is not matched at one junction end, which may reflect a read error. The chain employs TRBV14 and TRBJ1-2; tentative D call: TRBD1 (5 bases). CDR3 size: 12 residues. Germline values: CDR1 SGHDN, CDR2 FVKESK. The CDR3 protein is CAGSQGPYGYTF. CDR3 sequence (DNA): TGTGCCGGCAGCCAGGGACCCTATGGCTACACCTTC.

In its sample, this clonotype was seen a few times. This chain uses TRBV7-9 with TRBJ1-1; TRBD1 aligns across 7 bases. Germline loops: CDR1 SEHNR, CDR2 FQNEAQ (reference sequence). Trimming cost V 3 bases and J 7 bases; bases outside gene matches: 5. CDR3 length: 13 amino acids. CDR3 DNA sequence: TGTGCCAGCAGCTTGAGGGGGCTGGGTGAAGCTTTCTTT. Amino acid sequence: CASSLRGLGEAFF.

In its sample, this clonotype was seen a few times. This chain links TRBV24-1 with TRBJ2-5; D tentatively fits TRBD1 or TRBD2 (5 bases each). V shed 2 bases and J shed 5 bases, with 14 bases lying between them. This CDR3 is built from 15 residues. Germline V gene lookup returns CDR1 KGHDR and CDR2 SFDVKD. The CDR3 reads CATSDSGTAGETQYF. The CDR3 nucleotides read TGTGCCACCAGTGATTCCGGGACCGCCGGGGAGACCCAGTACTTC.

In this sample, this clonotype turned up many times. The rearrangement uses TRBV10-3 and TRBJ2-4, with TRBD2 matching 12 bases. CDR1 is ENHRY, CDR2 SYGVKD, per germline. The CDR3 has 15 amino acids. V was clipped by 8 bases and J by 6 bases; unmatched bases: 8. CDR3 residues: CAIGASGRDRNIQYF. The DNA for the CDR3 is TGTGCCATCGGGGCTAGCGGGAGGGATAGAAACATTCAGTACTTC.

This clonotype was recorded many times. This chain links TRBV27 with TRBJ1-2; weak D call: TRBD1 (5 bases). V dropped 6 bases and J dropped 4 bases, with 12 bases sitting between them. Per the germline V gene, CDR1 is MNHEY and CDR2 is SMNVEV (reference sequence). This CDR3 spans 13 amino acids. The CDR3 is CASSLRGGYGYTF. DNA for the CDR3: TGTGCCAGCAGCTTGCGGGGCGGCTATGGCTACACCTTC.

This clonotype occurred a few times. The chain employs TRBV6-1 and TRBJ1-1; 11 bases align to TRBD1. The CDR3 loop spans 15 amino acids. CDR1 and CDR2 (germline): MNHNS, SASEGT. The V segment lost 8 bases and the J segment 3 bases; nucleotides outside the gene matches: 8. CDR3 amino acids: CASSWTGGYYTEAFF. The CDR3 DNA sequence: TGTGCCAGCTCCTGGACAGGGGGCTACTACACTGAAGCTTTCTTT.

The table lists this clonotype with a few counts. The gene calls are TRBV6-4 and TRBJ1-5; no definite D call. CDR3 length: 14 residues. Germline assignment: CDR1 MRHNA and CDR2 SNTAGT. The germline V and J ends were trimmed by 6 bases and 2 bases, with 11 bases remaining between them. CDR3: CASSQEVGNQPQHF. CDR3 coding DNA: TGTGCCAGCAGCCAGGAGGTGGGCAATCAGCCCCAGCATTTT.

This clonotype was found many times. The V call is TRBV6-2 or TRBV6-3, the J call TRBJ1-1, with 7 bases fitting TRBD1. The V gene's germline CDR1 is MNHEY and CDR2 SVGEGT. The CDR3 consists of 15 residues. V dropped 6 bases and J dropped 0; count of bases not matched to a gene: 7. The CDR3 spells CASSYRQGLNTEAFF. The CDR3 DNA follows: TGTGCCAGCAGCTACCGACAGGGCTTGAACACTGAAGCTTTCTTT.

This chain uses TRBV18 with TRBJ2-5; 7 bases match TRBD1. V shed 6 bases, J shed 2 bases, and the junction held 6 bases outside the gene matches. This CDR3 spans 14 amino acids. Per germline, CDR1 KGHSH and CDR2 LQKENI. The CDR3 sequence: CASSQGQEQETQYF. The CDR3 region has the DNA TGTGCCAGCTCCCAAGGACAGGAACAAGAGACCCAGTACTTC.

The CDR3 region has the DNA TGTGCCAGCAGTCCGGGGGCAAGGGCTGATGGCTACACCTTC. This gives the protein CASSPGARADGYTF. This chain connects TRBV12-3 or TRBV12-4 to TRBJ1-2; D may be TRBD1 (6 bases). The CDR3 is 14 residues long. Trimming shortened V by 5 bases and J by 6 bases, and 16 bases separated the two germline ends.

There are a few counts of this clonotype. The rearrangement links TRBV20-1 to TRBJ1-1; D possibly corresponds to TRBD1 (5 bases). The germline V gene has CDR1 DFQATT and CDR2 SNEGSKA (reference sequence). Trimming took off 3 bases at V and 4 bases at J, with 21 bases between the two ends. The CDR3 consists of 16 residues. The CDR3 region is CSASKGQGHSVTEAFF. CDR3 nucleotide sequence: TGCAGTGCTAGTAAAGGCCAGGGTCATAGTGTCACTGAAGCTTTCTTT.

This clonotype has a single count. J is TRBJ1-1 and V is TRBV9; D gene ambiguous. Germline V gives CDR1 SGDLS, CDR2 YYNGEE. Trimming took off 0 bases at V and 4 bases at J, with 10 bases between the two ends. The CDR3 runs 14 residues. CDR3 in amino acids: CASSVDPRGTEAFF. The CDR3 DNA is TGTGCCAGCAGCGTAGACCCCCGGGGCACTGAAGCTTTCTTT.

This clonotype was observed many times. The V gene is TRBV11-2, the J gene TRBJ2-2; TRBD2 matches 8 bases. The germline CDR1 and CDR2 sequences are SGHAT and FQNNGV. Trimming cost V 8 bases and J 6 bases; bases outside gene matches: 11. The CDR3 consists of 15 residues. The CDR3 protein is CASGELAGNAGELFF. The CDR3 DNA reads as TGTGCCAGCGGAGAGTTAGCGGGAAACGCCGGGGAGCTGTTTTTT.

The sample holds many counts of this clonotype. The chain couples TRBV12-3 or TRBV12-4 to TRBJ2-7; D gene ambiguous. V was trimmed by 3 bases and J by 7 bases, leaving 10 bases between them. CDR3 length: 12 amino acids. The CDR3 nucleotides are TGTGCCAGCAGTTTGACGGTAGGGGAGCAGTACTTC. Amino acid sequence: CASSLTVGEQYF.

This clonotype was counted between two and nine times. The rearrangement links TRBV7-2 to TRBJ1-1; 11 bases are a match to TRBD1. V shed 4 bases and J 4 bases; nucleotides not matched to a gene: 8. CDR3 length: 16 residues. Germline lookup yields CDR1 SGHTA and CDR2 FQGNSA. The CDR3 spells CASSWRTGGASTEAFF. DNA for the CDR3: TGTGCCAGCAGCTGGCGGACAGGGGGCGCGAGCACTGAAGCTTTCTTT.

On this clonotype: A much larger clone lies one base from this, so it may be a read error. This chain joins TRBV28 and TRBJ1-2; D remains unclear. Germline loops: CDR1 MDHEN, CDR2 SYDVKM. The CDR3 is 10 amino acids. Here the CDR3 reads CPSSYYGYTF. Written as DNA, the CDR3 is TGTCCCAGCAGTTACTATGGCTACACCTTC.

This chain connects TRBV6-1 to TRBJ1-1; 7 nucleotides line up with TRBD1. Germline values: CDR1 MNHNS, CDR2 SASEGT. V shed 3 bases, J shed 4 bases, and the junction held 8 bases outside the gene matches. The CDR3 is 15 amino acids. The CDR3 nucleotides are TGTGCCAGCAGTGAGGAGACAGGGTCGGCCACTGAAGCTTTCTTT. Translating gives CASSEETGSATEAFF.

The chain uses TRBV9 and TRBJ1-1; D unclear. The germline CDR1 and CDR2 sequences are SGDLS and YYNGEE. The CDR3 runs to 14 residues. The V gene lost 4 bases and the J gene lost 7 bases, with 17 bases spanning the gap. This CDR3 is CASSLSSGLSEAFF. The CDR3, as DNA: TGTGCCAGCAGCTTGTCTAGCGGGTTAAGTGAAGCTTTCTTT.